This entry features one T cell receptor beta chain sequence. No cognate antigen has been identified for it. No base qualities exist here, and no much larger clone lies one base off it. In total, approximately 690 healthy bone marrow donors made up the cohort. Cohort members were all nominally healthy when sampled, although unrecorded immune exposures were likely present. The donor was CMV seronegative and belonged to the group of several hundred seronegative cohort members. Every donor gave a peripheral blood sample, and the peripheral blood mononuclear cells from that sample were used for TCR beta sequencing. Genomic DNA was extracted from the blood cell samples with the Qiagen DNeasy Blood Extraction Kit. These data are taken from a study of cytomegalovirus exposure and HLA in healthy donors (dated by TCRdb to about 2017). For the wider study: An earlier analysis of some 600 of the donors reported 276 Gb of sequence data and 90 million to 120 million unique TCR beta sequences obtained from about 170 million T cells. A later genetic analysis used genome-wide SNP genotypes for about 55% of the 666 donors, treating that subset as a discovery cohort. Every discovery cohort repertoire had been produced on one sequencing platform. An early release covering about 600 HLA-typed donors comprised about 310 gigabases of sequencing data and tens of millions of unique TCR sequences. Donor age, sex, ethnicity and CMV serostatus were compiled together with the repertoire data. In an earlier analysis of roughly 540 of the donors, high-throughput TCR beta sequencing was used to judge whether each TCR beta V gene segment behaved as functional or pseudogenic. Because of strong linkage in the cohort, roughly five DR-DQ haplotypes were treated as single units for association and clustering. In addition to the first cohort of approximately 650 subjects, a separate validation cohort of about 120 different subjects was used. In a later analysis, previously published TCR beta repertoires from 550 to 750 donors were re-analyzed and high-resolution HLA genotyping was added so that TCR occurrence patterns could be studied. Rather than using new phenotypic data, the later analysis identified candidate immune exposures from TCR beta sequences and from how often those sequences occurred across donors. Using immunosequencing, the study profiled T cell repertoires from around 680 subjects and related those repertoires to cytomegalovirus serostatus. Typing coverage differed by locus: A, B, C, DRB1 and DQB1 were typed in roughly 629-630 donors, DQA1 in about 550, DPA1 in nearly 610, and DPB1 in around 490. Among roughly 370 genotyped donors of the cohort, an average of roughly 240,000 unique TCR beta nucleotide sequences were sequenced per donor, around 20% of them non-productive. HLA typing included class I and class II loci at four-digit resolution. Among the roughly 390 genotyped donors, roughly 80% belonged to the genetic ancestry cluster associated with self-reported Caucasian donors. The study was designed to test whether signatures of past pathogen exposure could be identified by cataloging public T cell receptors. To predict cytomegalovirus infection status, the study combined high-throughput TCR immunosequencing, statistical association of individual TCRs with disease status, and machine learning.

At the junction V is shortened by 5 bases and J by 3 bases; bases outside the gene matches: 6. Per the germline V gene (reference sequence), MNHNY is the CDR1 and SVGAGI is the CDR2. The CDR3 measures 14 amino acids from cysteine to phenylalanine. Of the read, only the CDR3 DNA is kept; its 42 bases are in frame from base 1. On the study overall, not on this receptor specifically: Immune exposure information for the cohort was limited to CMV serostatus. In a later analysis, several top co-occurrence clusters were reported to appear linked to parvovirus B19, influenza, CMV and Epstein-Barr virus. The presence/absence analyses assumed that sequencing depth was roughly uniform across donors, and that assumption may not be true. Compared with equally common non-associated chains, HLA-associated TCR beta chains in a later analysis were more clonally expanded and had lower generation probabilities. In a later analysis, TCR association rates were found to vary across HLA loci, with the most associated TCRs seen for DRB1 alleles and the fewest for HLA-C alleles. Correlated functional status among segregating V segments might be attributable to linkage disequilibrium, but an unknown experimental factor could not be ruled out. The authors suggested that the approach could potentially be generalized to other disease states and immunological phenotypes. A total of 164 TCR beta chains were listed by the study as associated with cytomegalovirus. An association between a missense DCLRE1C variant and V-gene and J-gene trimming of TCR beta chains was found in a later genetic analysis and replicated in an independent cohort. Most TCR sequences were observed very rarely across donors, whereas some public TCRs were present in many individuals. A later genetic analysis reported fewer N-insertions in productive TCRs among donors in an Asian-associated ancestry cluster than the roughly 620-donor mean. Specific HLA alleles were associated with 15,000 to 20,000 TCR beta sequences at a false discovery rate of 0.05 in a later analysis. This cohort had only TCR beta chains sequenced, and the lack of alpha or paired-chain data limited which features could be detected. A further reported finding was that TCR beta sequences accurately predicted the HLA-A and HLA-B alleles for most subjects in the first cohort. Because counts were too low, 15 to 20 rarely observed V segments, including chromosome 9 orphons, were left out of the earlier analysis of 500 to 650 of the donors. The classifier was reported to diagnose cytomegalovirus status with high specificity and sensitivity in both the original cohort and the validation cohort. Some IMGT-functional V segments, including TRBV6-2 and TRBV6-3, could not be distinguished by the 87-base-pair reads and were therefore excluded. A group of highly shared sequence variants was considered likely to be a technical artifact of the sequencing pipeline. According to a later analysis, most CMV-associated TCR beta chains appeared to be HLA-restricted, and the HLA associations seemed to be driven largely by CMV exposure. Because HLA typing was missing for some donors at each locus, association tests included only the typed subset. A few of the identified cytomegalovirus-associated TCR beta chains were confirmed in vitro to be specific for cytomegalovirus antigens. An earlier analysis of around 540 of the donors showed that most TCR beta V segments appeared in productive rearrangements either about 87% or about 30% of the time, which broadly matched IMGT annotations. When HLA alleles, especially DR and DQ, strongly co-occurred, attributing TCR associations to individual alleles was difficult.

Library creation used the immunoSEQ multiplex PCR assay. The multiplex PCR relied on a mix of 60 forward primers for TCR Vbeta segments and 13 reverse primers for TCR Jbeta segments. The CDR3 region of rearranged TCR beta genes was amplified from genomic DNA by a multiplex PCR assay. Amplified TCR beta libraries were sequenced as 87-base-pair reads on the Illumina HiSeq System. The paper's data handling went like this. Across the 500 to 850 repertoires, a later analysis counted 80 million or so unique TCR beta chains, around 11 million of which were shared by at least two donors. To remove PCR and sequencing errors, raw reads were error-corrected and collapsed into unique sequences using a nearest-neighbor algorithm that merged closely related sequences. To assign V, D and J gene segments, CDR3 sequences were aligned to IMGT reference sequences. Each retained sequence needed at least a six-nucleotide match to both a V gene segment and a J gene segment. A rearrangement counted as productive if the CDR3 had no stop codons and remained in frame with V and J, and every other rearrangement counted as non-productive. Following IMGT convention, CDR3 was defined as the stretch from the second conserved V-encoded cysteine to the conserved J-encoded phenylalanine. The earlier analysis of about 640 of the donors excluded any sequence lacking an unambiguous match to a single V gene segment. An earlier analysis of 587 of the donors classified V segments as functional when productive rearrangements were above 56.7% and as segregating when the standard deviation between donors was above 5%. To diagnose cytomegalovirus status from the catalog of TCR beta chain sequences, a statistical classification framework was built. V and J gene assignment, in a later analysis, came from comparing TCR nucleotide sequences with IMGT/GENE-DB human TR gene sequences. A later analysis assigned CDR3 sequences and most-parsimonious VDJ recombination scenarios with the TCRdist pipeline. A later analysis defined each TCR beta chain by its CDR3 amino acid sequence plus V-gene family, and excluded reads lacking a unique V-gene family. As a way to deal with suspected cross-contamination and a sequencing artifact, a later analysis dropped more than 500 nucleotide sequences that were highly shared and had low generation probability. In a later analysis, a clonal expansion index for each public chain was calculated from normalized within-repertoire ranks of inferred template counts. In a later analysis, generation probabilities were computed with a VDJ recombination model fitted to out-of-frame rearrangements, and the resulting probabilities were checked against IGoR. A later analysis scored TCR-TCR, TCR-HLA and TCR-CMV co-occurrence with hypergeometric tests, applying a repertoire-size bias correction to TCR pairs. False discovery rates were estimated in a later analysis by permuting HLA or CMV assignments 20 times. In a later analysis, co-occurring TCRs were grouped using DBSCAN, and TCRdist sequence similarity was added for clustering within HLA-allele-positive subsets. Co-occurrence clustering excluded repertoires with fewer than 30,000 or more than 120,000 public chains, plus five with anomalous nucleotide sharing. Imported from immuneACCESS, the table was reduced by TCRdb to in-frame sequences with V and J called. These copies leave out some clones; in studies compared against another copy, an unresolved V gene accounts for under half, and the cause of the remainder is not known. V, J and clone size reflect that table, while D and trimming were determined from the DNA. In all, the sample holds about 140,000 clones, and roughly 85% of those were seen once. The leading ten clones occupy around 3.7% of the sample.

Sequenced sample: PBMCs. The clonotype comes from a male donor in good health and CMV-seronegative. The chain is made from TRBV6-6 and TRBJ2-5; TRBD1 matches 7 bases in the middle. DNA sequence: TGTGCCAGCAGTCCACCGGGACAGAAAGAGACCCAGTACTTC. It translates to CASSPPGQKETQYF.